A selection of T cell receptor beta chains follows, all from one sample in a study of shared clonotypes between healthy human individuals. Sequencing was performed with immunoSEQ multiplex PCR; in TCRdb, only in-frame clones are kept and a portion is missing. In the table there are hundreds of thousands of clones, roughly 94% of which are singletons. The sequenced sample consisted of naive CD8+ T cells sorted from blood. All receptors come from a man younger than 45 in good health. The CDR3 runs from the conserved cysteine through the conserved F or W. A D gene is named only where the DNA matches it firmly. Clone size appears in some rows only: once, few, many, or a class for an expanded clone.

D	size	V	J	CDR3	DNA
TRBD2	NA	TRBV7-8	TRBJ2-1	CASSPTVGTSFNEQFF	TGTGCCAGCAGCCCGACGGTCGGGACTAGCTTTAATGAGCAGTTCTTC
NA	NA	TRBV7-9	TRBJ2-7	CASSLLGLSEQYF	TGTGCCAGCAGCTTATTAGGGCTGAGCGAGCAGTACTTC
TRBD1	NA	TRBV10-3	TRBJ2-2	CAISESGGDTGELFF	TGTGCCATCAGTGAATCAGGGGGCGACACCGGGGAGCTGTTTTTT
NA	NA	TRBV27	TRBJ2-7	CASSLSHRSSYEQYF	TGTGCCAGCAGTTTATCGCACAGGAGCTCCTACGAGCAGTACTTC
NA	NA	TRBV5-6	TRBJ1-1	CASSLGQVNTEAFF	TGTGCCAGCAGCTTGGGCCAGGTCAACACTGAAGCTTTCTTT
NA	NA	TRBV6-5	TRBJ2-2	CASSYLATSNTGELFF	TGTGCCAGCAGTTACCTGGCCACCTCGAACACCGGGGAGCTGTTTTTT
TRBD1	once	TRBV4-1	TRBJ2-7	CASSQESGTGGYEQYF	TGCGCCAGCAGCCAAGAATCTGGGACAGGGGGCTACGAGCAGTACTTC
NA	NA	TRBV7-9	TRBJ2-7	CASSLSRNEQYF	TGTGCCAGCAGCTTAAGTCGTAACGAGCAGTACTTC
NA	once	TRBV11-2	TRBJ1-1	CASSLRGVEAFF	TGTGCCAGCAGCTTACGGGGGGTTGAAGCTTTCTTT
TRBD1	NA	TRBV2	TRBJ2-7	CASSATGTETYEQYF	TGTGCCAGCAGTGCAACCGGGACAGAGACCTACGAGCAGTACTTC
NA	once	TRBV7-9	TRBJ2-3	CASSNTDTQYF	TGTGCCAGCAGCAACACAGATACGCAGTATTTT
TRBD1	NA	TRBV7-2	TRBJ2-5	CASSLTGGLETQYF	TGTGCCAGCAGCTTGACAGGGGGCTTGGAGACCCAGTACTTC
TRBD2	NA	TRBV5-1	TRBJ2-7	CASSPPVSGTSSYEQYF	TGCGCCAGCAGCCCCCCGGTAAGCGGGACGAGCTCCTACGAGCAGTACTTC
TRBD2	NA	TRBV5-4	TRBJ2-7	CASASGSSYEQYF	TGTGCCAGCGCCAGCGGGAGCTCCTACGAGCAGTACTTC
TRBD1	NA	TRBV7-9	TRBJ2-5	CASSSNGQGAPETQYF	TGTGCCAGCAGTTCTAACGGACAGGGGGCTCCAGAGACCCAGTACTTC
NA	NA	TRBV27	TRBJ1-5	CASSLMSPGTNQPQHF	TGTGCCAGCAGTTTAATGTCTCCAGGGACTAATCAGCCCCAGCATTTT
NA	NA	TRBV29-1	TRBJ1-2	CSIRDLHNYGYTF	TGCAGCATCCGGGACCTTCACAACTATGGCTACACCTTC
TRBD2	NA	TRBV9	TRBJ2-1	CASSVKASGTYNEQFF	TGTGCCAGCAGCGTCAAGGCTAGCGGGACCTACAATGAGCAGTTCTTC
NA	NA	TRBV7-9	TRBJ2-3	CASSPWSQVDTQYF	TGTGCCAGCAGCCCCTGGTCCCAAGTAGATACGCAGTATTTT
TRBD2	NA	TRBV18	TRBJ2-7	CASSPQTSGWSYEQYF	TGTGCCAGCTCACCTCAGACTAGCGGATGGTCCTACGAGCAGTACTTC
NA	NA	TRBV4-3	TRBJ1-3	CASSQDTGSGNTIYF	TGCGCCAGCAGCCAAGACACGGGGTCTGGAAACACCATATATTTT
TRBD2	NA	TRBV11-2	TRBJ2-1	CASSRLAGGNNEQFF	TGTGCCAGCAGCCGGCTAGCGGGAGGGAACAATGAGCAGTTCTTC